This TCR beta chain was obtained from a study of CD4 T cells in relation to SARS-CoV-2 and coronaviruses. Note on this clone: Antigen unknown.

The germline V gene has CDR1 SGHTA and CDR2 FQGNSA. This CDR3 has 13 amino acids. Trimming stripped 8 bases from V and 4 bases from J, with 13 bases between. The data were produced by immunoSEQ multiplex PCR, yet TCRdb's version contains in-frame clones alone and is incomplete. The sample records around 35,000 clones, under 90% being singletons. The rearrangement uses TRBV7-2 and TRBJ2-3; a weak D match, TRBD2 (5 bases). This clonotype was obtained from an adult with COVID-19. Sequencing input: naive CD4+ T cells from PBMCs, cultured in vitro. Subset here: naive CD4+ T cells isolated by negative enrichment. CDR3 in amino acids: CASLLAGADTQYF. Written as DNA, the CDR3 is TGTGCCAGCCTTCTAGCCGGTGCAGATACGCAGTATTTT. Full variable domain (remainder filled in from reference TRBV7-2 and TRBJ2-3): GAGVSQSPSNKVTEKGKDVELRCDPISGHTALYWYRQSLGQGLEFLIYFQGNSAPDKSGLPSDRFSAERTGGSVSTLTIQRTQQEDSAVYLCASLLAGADTQYFGPGTRLTVL.